Below are 10 T cell receptor beta chains sequenced from a single sample in a study of long-term antiretroviral therapy in people with HIV. Version v3.0 of the immunoSEQ assay ran at survey level. Profiled with immunoSEQ multiplex PCR; TCRdb holds only in-frame clones, not every one. The table has about 14,000 clones, roughly 77% seen once. The sequences come from unsorted PBMCs, collected 3.1 years after starting antiretroviral therapy. These receptors were taken from a man aged 40-55 years with HIV.

V usage is TRBV18 and J usage is TRBJ1-2, with 12 bases fitting TRBD1. Germline CDR1 reads KGHSH; CDR2 reads LQKENI. Trimming at V came to 6 bases and at J to 6 bases, leaving 5 bases not matched to a gene. This CDR3 is built from 14 residues. CDR3 region: CASSRDRGRDGYTF. In nucleotides, the CDR3 is TGTGCCAGCTCCAGGGACAGGGGGCGAGATGGCTACACCTTC.

The J gene is TRBJ1-2, the V gene TRBV19, with TRBD1 matching over 10 bases. This CDR3 contains 14 residues. The germline CDR1 and CDR2 sequences are LNHDA and SQIVND (reference sequence). V trimming: 5 bases; J trimming: 5 bases; junction bases outside the gene matches: 5. This chain's CDR3 is CASSSRTGGYGYTF. The CDR3 DNA reads TGTGCCAGTAGTTCCCGGACAGGGGGGTATGGCTACACCTTC.

The count of this clone is one. The rearrangement joins TRBV5-1 to TRBJ1-1, with unresolved D. Germline V gene sequence: CDR1 SGHRS, CDR2 YFSETQ. V was cut by 0 bases and J by 5 bases, with 17 bases left in between. The CDR3 runs to 16 residues. The CDR3 is CASSLGVNAPGTEAFF. The CDR3 DNA is TGCGCCAGCAGCTTGGGGGTAAATGCCCCGGGGACTGAAGCTTTCTTT.

The chain joins TRBV7-8 to TRBJ2-7, with D maybe TRBD1 (5 bases). The CDR3 has 15 amino acids. V was clipped by 1 base and J by 3 bases, with 13 bases between them. Per the germline V gene, CDR1 is SGHVS and CDR2 is FQNEAQ. The CDR3 loop reads CASSLGTQTFYEQYF. The CDR3, as DNA: TGTGCCAGCAGCTTAGGGACACAGACCTTCTACGAGCAGTACTTC.

The chain joins TRBV10-3 to TRBJ2-3; D perhaps matches TRBD1 (6 bases). Trimming pared 2 bases from V and 5 bases from J, leaving 14 bases between. Germline loops: CDR1 ENHRY, CDR2 SYGVKD. This CDR3 comprises 15 residues. The CDR3: CAISEQGVGGDTQYF. Here the CDR3 DNA reads TGTGCCATCAGTGAGCAGGGTGTAGGGGGAGATACGCAGTATTTT.

This clone turned up a few times. J is TRBJ2-2 and V is TRBV6-5; possible D gene TRBD1, 5 bases. Germline loops: CDR1 MNHEY, CDR2 SVGAGI. The CDR3 is made up of 16 amino acids. V was clipped by 0 bases and J by 2 bases, with 10 bases between them. CDR3 sequence: CASSYSLDRNTGELFF. CDR3 DNA sequence: TGTGCCAGCAGTTACTCTCTTGACAGAAACACCGGGGAGCTGTTTTTT.

The chain employs TRBV30 and TRBJ2-7; D not resolved. The V and J ends lost 1 base and 2 bases respectively, with 9 bases between them. The CDR3 covers 13 residues. The germline gives CDR1 GTSNPN, CDR2 SVGIG (reference sequence). This CDR3 reads CAWSEGSAYEQYF. The CDR3 coding sequence is TGTGCCTGGAGTGAAGGTTCTGCCTACGAGCAGTACTTC.

V usage is TRBV7-3 and J usage is TRBJ2-1; tentative D call: TRBD1 (6 bases). Trimming shortened V by 6 bases and J by 4 bases, and 19 bases separated the two germline ends. This CDR3 has 16 residues. The germline gives CDR1 SGHTA, CDR2 FQGTGA. The CDR3 bases are TGTGCCAGCAGTCGAGCCGGGACAAGGGAGTACAATGAGCAGTTCTTC. It yields the protein CASSRAGTREYNEQFF.

The chain has TRBV19 and TRBJ2-3; D call uncertain. This CDR3 spans 14 amino acids. Per the germline V gene, CDR1 is LNHDA and CDR2 is SQIVND (reference sequence). V was pared by 6 bases and J by 0 bases, with 10 bases between. CDR3 DNA: TGTGCCAGTAGCGCCCGTCTGAGCACAGATACGCAGTATTTT. Amino acids: CASSARLSTDTQYF.

This clone was seen once. The chain employs TRBV5-6 and TRBJ2-3; no reliable D call. The germline V gene has CDR1 SGHDT and CDR2 YYEEEE. The CDR3 length is 15 residues. Trimming pared 0 bases from V and 6 bases from J, leaving 14 bases between. CDR3 DNA: TGTGCCAGCAGCTTGGTACCGGCCTCGAAGGATACGCAGTATTTT. It codes for CASSLVPASKDTQYF.